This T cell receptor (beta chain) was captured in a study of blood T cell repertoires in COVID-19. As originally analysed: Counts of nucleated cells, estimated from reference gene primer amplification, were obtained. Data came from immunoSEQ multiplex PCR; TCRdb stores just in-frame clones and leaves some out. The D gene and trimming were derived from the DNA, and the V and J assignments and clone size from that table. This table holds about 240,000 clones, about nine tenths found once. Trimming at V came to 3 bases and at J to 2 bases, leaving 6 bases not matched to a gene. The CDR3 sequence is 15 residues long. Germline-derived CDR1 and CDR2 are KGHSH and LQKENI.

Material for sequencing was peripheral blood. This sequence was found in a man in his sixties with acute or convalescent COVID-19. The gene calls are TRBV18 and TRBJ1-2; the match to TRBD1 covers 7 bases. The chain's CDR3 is CASSPLGGANYGYTF. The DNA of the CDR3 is TGTGCCAGCTCACCCCTAGGGGGCGCAAACTATGGCTACACCTTC.